One T cell receptor (beta chain) is described in this entry. CDR1 SEHNR and CDR2 FQNEAQ come from the germline V gene (reference sequence). The length of the CDR3 is 14 residues. V was pared by 0 bases and J by 5 bases, with 10 bases between. This table comes from immunoSEQ multiplex PCR, and its TCRdb copy is limited to in-frame clones, with some not included. The repertoire holds over 1.5 million clones, 95% to 99% seen once, with 0.45% in the top ten. This entry is derived from a study of shared clonotypes between healthy human individuals. This chain links TRBV7-9 with TRBJ2-5; D might be TRBD2 (5 bases). The sequence came from a man younger than 40 in good health. The sample taken for sequencing was naive CD4+ T cells sorted from blood. Subset here: CD45RA+ positively selected. CDR3 sequence: CASSLAERGETQYF. CDR3 coding DNA: TGTGCCAGCAGCTTAGCAGAAAGAGGGGAGACCCAGTACTTC.